The following is a TCR beta chain sequence with its context. This clonotype was seen more than once but under ten times. What antigen it recognizes has not been identified. Base qualities are not at hand, and no much larger clone is one base apart. CDR1 LGHDT and CDR2 YNNKEL were looked up in the germline V gene (reference sequence). The CDR3 starts with the cysteine, ends with the phenylalanine, and has 12 residues. The only DNA kept is the CDR3, 36 bases in frame from the first base. Here V drops 8 bases and J drops 6 bases, and the junction holds 6 bases not matched to any gene. The sample is drawn from a study of regulatory T cells in long-lasting Graves disease (dated by TCRdb to the early 2020s). For the wider study: Persistent Graves' disease was defined as persistently positive TSH receptor autoantibodies together with antithyroid drug treatment for over 5 years. The study took place in China and was registered as a clinical trial. Patients with persistent Graves' disease were compared with patients with newly diagnosed Graves' disease using TCR sequencing and RNA sequencing of peripheral blood. Persistent Graves' disease patients in the clinical cohort had taken antithyroid drugs for roughly ten years on average. A total of some 35 samples underwent TCR sequencing, from 13 patients with persistent Graves' disease and about 20 patients with newly diagnosed Graves' disease. The study at large found these results: Only peripheral blood was studied, because thyroid tissue, the primary lesion, was inaccessible. More public clonotypes were shared among persistent patients (under 3,000) than among newly diagnosed patients (more than 950). Persistent Graves' disease patients showed lower TCR Shannon entropy and fewer highly expanded clones than newly diagnosed patients, suggesting clonal expansion. The authors noted that the small sample size was a limitation that may lower accuracy. Only the TCR beta chain was sequenced and analyzed. Persistent disease showed preferential use of TRBV28, TRBJ1-2 and TRBJ2-5, whereas newly diagnosed disease favored TRBV20-1 and TRBJ2-1.

Library creation used multiplex PCR. The sample was run on an Illumina HiSeq 4000. To build TCR beta libraries, CDR3 regions were amplified by Arm-PCR using iRepertoire HTBI primers. PCR products were gel purified before sequencing. Per the source publication's procedure: A total of fewer than 80 TRBV and approximately 13 TRBJ segments were identified across samples and were used for gene usage analysis of CDR3 amino acid clonotypes. Filtered high-quality paired reads were merged into contigs using COPE and FqMerger. BLAST was used to align contigs to IMGT TRBV, TRBD and TRBJ reference genes, with CDR3 defined following IMGT. Any clonotype with a frequency above 0.1% was counted as a highly expanded clone. Repertoire diversity was measured by Shannon entropy, and V-J evenness by the Gini coefficient. Public clonotypes were defined as clonotypes shared by more than one individual. Through fastp at Q25 and MiXCR, TCRdb rebuilt clones from the public reads, retaining in-frame beta chains. Rows are unified per CDR3 protein, each entry keeping the most common DNA and genes. These V and J calls originate from TCRdb's pipeline instead of the authors' own analysis. The sample table shows about 430,000 distinct CDR3 sequences, and under 25% are seen once. Approximately 14% of the sample rests with the top ten.

The time point label, as the study defines it: persistent/refractory GD, antithyroid drugs over 5 years with positive TRAb. RNA was extracted from PBMCs in TRIzol for both TCR sequencing and RNA sequencing. The diagnosis of Graves' disease followed American Thyroid Association guidelines. Patients were recruited from an endocrinology department in Xi'an, China. Each patient gave 9 to 10 milliliters of peripheral blood, collected in an EDTA anticoagulant tube. PBMCs were isolated by Ficoll Paque Plus density gradient separation without further T cell sorting. An Agilent 2100 Bioanalyzer and agarose gel were used to assess RNA quality, and a NanoDrop 2000 was used to measure RNA concentration.

Recombination joined TRBV3-1 with TRBJ1-1; 7 bases in the junction line up with TRBD1. Here the sequenced sample was peripheral blood mononuclear cells (PBMCs), taken when the disease was refractory, from a patient treated with antithyroid drugs. This sequence originates from a female donor with Graves disease. DNA sequence: TGTGCCAGCGGGAGACAGGGAGCTGAAGCTTTCTTT. The translation is CASGRQGAEAFF.